This T cell receptor (beta chain) was captured by sequencing in a study of T cell responses to AZD1222 COVID-19 vaccine. The protocol was immunoSEQ multiplex PCR, while the TCRdb copy is restricted to in-frame clones and leaves out a portion. The profile covers 70,000 to 95,000 clones, with over 75% appearing a single time and about 2.7% taken by the ten largest. The sample consisted of peripheral blood, taken 28 days after the second AZD1222 dose. The sequence derives from an adult who received the AZD1222 COVID-19 vaccine.

This CDR3 reads CASSQERIISYNEQFF. In DNA form, the CDR3 reads TGCGCCAGCAGCCAAGAGAGAATAATCTCCTACAATGAGCAGTTCTTC. V gene TRBV4-1 combines with J gene TRBJ2-1; D gene uncertain. Germline CDR1 is MGHRA and CDR2 is YSYEKL. The ends were cut back, 0 bases at V and 0 bases at J, with 9 bases in the middle. The length of the CDR3 is 16 residues.